What follows describes a single T cell receptor beta chain. The CDR3 extends over 14 amino acids. The V gene's germline CDR1 is LNHDA and CDR2 SQIVND (reference sequence). Researchers amplified the TCR beta CDR3 regions from RNA transcripts. First-round RT-PCR with HTBI primers amplified the TCR CDR3 region. MiXCR, applied by TCRdb to the multiplex PCR reads, yields one record per CDR3 protein. The sample yields some 760,000 distinct CDR3 sequences, 14% seen once. These data are taken from a study of T cells in Graves' hyperthyroidism and ophthalmopathy. The specimen sequenced was blood. The rearrangement joins TRBV19 to TRBJ2-7; D uncertain. The J call is uncertain, as TRBJ2-1 better fits the DNA end. This clonotype originated in a woman aged 18-29 years with Graves' hyperthyroidism. The CDR3 loop reads CASSIDPSSYEQFF. CDR3 nucleotide sequence: TGTGCCAGTAGTATAGATCCCAGCTCCTACGAGCAGTTCTTC.